The 23 T cell receptor beta chains presented below share a single source sample, sequenced in a study of tumor and adjacent non-tumor tissue in lung cancer (dated by TCRdb to the late 2010s). Libraries came from multiplex PCR. Sequenced on an Illumina HiSeq 2500. Following protocols modified from ARM-PCR, the researchers constructed TCRbeta libraries through three rounds of nested PCR with primers (Table S4). The raw public data were reprocessed by TCRdb itself: fastp quality trimming at Q25, MiXCR clonotype calling, in-frame beta chains only. Rows are combined by CDR3 protein, so each entry shows the most common genes and DNA. The sample profile shows more than 45,000 distinct CDR3 sequences; 74% of them were found once. More than 20% of the sample is held by the ten biggest clonotypes. RNA was isolated from bulk unsorted tissue, and RNA quality was assessed with a NanoDrop ND-1000 and an Agilent 2100. Normal lung samples were distant non-tumor tissue taken more than 3 cm from the tumor edge.

The sequenced material came from distant non-tumor lung tissue. These receptors were collected from a woman aged 55-70 years with non-small cell lung cancer.

In the case of this clonotype: The junction and the germline gene differ at one end; a read error may be behind it. V and J are TRBV20-1 and TRBJ1-5, with D uncertain. Germline loops: CDR1 DFQATT, CDR2 SNEGSKA (reference sequence). This CDR3 spans 13 amino acids. CDR3 sequence (DNA): TGCAGTGTTAGAGATTTCGGTAATCAGTCCCAGCATTTT. Translating gives CSVRDFGNQSQHF.

Turning to this clonotype: The CDR3 carries no conserved terminal phenylalanine or tryptophan, so it likely arises from a read error. Because the CDR3's place on the DNA is in doubt, the DNA is left out and the CDR3 is given as listed by TCRdb. V and J are TRBV6-6 and TRBJ1-6. The CDR3 extends over 17 residues, inclusive of both ends. Germline lookup yields CDR1 MNHNY and CDR2 SVGAGI (reference sequence). CDR3 loop: CASSFDEASSYNSPIHI.

The chain recombines TRBV7-9 with TRBJ2-3, with D perhaps TRBD1 or TRBD2 (5 bases each). V dropped 5 bases and J dropped 2 bases, with 20 bases sitting between them. This CDR3 has 17 amino acids. Germline CDR1 and CDR2: SEHNR and FQNEAQ (reference sequence). The CDR3 sequence: CASSVSRTSGHTDTQYF. CDR3 sequence (DNA): TGTGCCAGCAGCGTATCGAGGACCAGCGGACACACAGATACGCAGTATTTT.

This clonotype was found a few times. Mismatch with germline at one junction end may stem from a read error. This chain connects TRBV12-3 or TRBV12-4 to TRBJ1-1, with 9 bases identical to TRBD1. The CDR3 length is 14 residues. The chain's CDR3 is CASRATGGHTEASF. CDR3 nucleotide sequence: TGTGCCAGCAGGGCAACAGGGGGCCACACTGAAGCATCCTTC.

The table lists this clonotype with a count of one. The germline gene is not matched at one end of the junction; a read error may be the cause. The CDR3 sequence is CSNSPGEAEGGELFF. The CDR3 coding sequence is TGTTCCAACAGTCCGGGGGAGGCTGAAGGCGGGGAACTGTTTTTT. This chain uses TRBV6-2 or TRBV6-3 with TRBJ2-2, with a possible D match to TRBD2 (6 bases). This CDR3 spans 15 amino acids. Per the germline V gene, CDR1 is MNHEY and CDR2 is SVGEGT.

This clonotype was counted only a few times. A much larger clone is a single base away; this may be a read error. The chain is built from TRBV6-2 or TRBV6-3 and TRBJ2-5, with D possibly being TRBD1 (7 bases). CDR1 is MNHEY and CDR2 is SVGEGT in the germline V gene. The CDR3 contains 14 residues. CDR3 DNA sequence: TGTGCCAGCTGTTACCAGGGGGGTCAAGAGACCCAGTACTTC. Amino acids: CASCYQGGQETQYF.

A remark on this clonotype: A much larger clone lies one base from this, so it may be a read error. The V gene is TRBV28, the J gene TRBJ2-2; a weak D match, TRBD1 (5 bases). The CDR3 extends over 15 amino acids. The V gene's germline CDR1 is MDHEN and CDR2 SYDVKM. The V end lost 3 bases, the J end lost 5 bases, and 13 bases lay between the germline ends. CDR3 DNA sequence: TGTGCCAGCAGTTTCCATGGGGCGCGTACCGGGGAGCTGTTTTTT. Protein sequence: CASSFHGARTGELFF.

Remarks on this clonotype: The junction shows a germline mismatch at one end, possibly a read error. V and J are TRBV6-6 and TRBJ2-2; D is possibly TRBD2 (5 bases). The CDR3 has 14 residues. Germline CDR1 reads MNHNY; CDR2 reads SVGAGI (reference sequence). In DNA, the CDR3 is TGTGCCAGCAGTTACCGGACGAACACCGGGGAGCTGCTTTTT. It is translated as CASSYRTNTGELLF.

This chain joins TRBV6-2 or TRBV6-3 and TRBJ2-7; D is uncertain. Germline CDR1 and CDR2: MNHEY and SVGEGT. V shed 9 bases and J shed 1 base, with 13 bases lying between them. CDR3 length: 13 residues. The CDR3 region is CASSRHESYEQYF. CDR3 sequence (DNA): TGTGCCAGTAGTAGACATGAATCCTACGAGCAGTACTTC.

In regard to this clonotype: An end of the junction does not agree with germline; a read error may underlie this. The chain links TRBV4-2 to TRBJ2-1, with 10 positions matching TRBD2. From germline, CDR1 is LGHNA and CDR2 YNFKEQ. CDR3 length: 17 amino acids. In DNA, the CDR3 is TGTGCTAGCATCCAAGATCCGAGCGGGGGGGCCCGAAATGAGGAGTTCTTC. Its protein product is CASIQDPSGGARNEEFF.

This clonotype was counted once. At one of its ends the junction is not consistent with the germline gene, which may arise from a read error. V usage is TRBV6-6 and J usage is TRBJ1-5; D possibly corresponds to TRBD1 (5 bases). Per the germline V gene, CDR1 is MNHNY and CDR2 is SVGAGI (reference sequence). The CDR3 covers 14 residues. Written as DNA, the CDR3 is TGTGCAAGCAATCAGACAGACAGTACTCAGCCCCAGCATTTT. It yields the protein CASNQTDSTQPQHF.

This clonotype was recorded at least ten times. The CDR3 region is CASSQVPSGIVNAGELFF. CDR3 DNA: TGCGCCAGCAGCCAAGTACCTAGCGGGATAGTTAACGCCGGGGAGCTGTTTTTT. This chain uses TRBV4-3 with TRBJ2-2; TRBD2 matches at 9 bases. Germline-derived CDR1 and CDR2 are LGHNA and YSLEER. The V and J ends lost 1 base and 6 bases, in that order; junction bases with no gene match: 12. The CDR3 is made up of 18 amino acids.

A word on this clonotype: One end of the junction does not line up with germline, which may come from a read error. The V gene is TRBV29-1, the J gene TRBJ2-5; D may match TRBD1 or TRBD2 (6 bases each). Germline loops: CDR1 SQVTM, CDR2 ANQGSEA. The CDR3 is 12 amino acids. CDR3 nucleotide sequence: TGCAGCGTTAAAGGGGGGAGAGAGCCCCAGTACTTC. Protein sequence: CSVKGGREPQYF. The full variable domain, with the rest looked up from reference TRBV29-1 and TRBJ2-5, is SAVISQKPSRDICQRGTSLTIQCQVDSQVTMMFWYRQQPGQSLTLIATANQGSEATYESGFVIDKFPISRPNLTFSTLTVSNMSPEDSSIYLCSVKGGREPQYFGPGTRLLVL.

As to this clonotype: Likely a read error: the CDR3 ends without its conserved phenylalanine or tryptophan. The gene calls are TRBV29-1 and TRBJ1-1; D is ambiguous. Germline-derived CDR1 and CDR2 are SQVTM and ANQGSEA. V dropped 8 bases and J dropped 3 bases, with 13 bases sitting between them. CDR3 length: 12 amino acids. As DNA, the CDR3 is TGCAGCCGCCTCCCCCAGGACACTGAAGCTTTCTCT. Its translation: CSRLPQDTEAFS.

A note on this clonotype: Being one base from a much bigger clone, this may be a read error. The genes are TRBV6-2 or TRBV6-3 and TRBJ1-5; 9 bases align to TRBD1. The CDR3 contains 18 residues. Germline loops: CDR1 MNHEY, CDR2 SVGEGT. The CDR3 bases are TGTGCCAGCAGTTACTCCGCGGACAGGGGAGAGGACAATCAGTCCCAGCATTTT. Amino acids: CASSYSADRGEDNQSQHF.

A note on this clonotype: Relative to the germline gene, one junction end is altered; a read error may explain this. The rearrangement uses TRBV6-2 or TRBV6-3 and TRBJ2-7; 10 bases line up with TRBD1. The CDR3 has 15 amino acids. Germline CDR1 and CDR2: MNHEY and SVGEGT. For the CDR3, the DNA is TGTGCCTGCAGTTACTCGGGACAGGGGCTCTGCGAGCAGTACTTC. Translated, it gives CACSYSGQGLCEQYF.

This clonotype was observed once. Since the CDR3 does not end with the conserved phenylalanine or tryptophan, this likely comes from a read error. The rearrangement joins TRBV6-6 to TRBJ1-6; unclear D gene. The germline V gene has CDR1 MNHNY and CDR2 SVGAGI (reference sequence). The CDR3 consists of 17 residues. CDR3 bases: TGTGTCAGCAGTTTTGGTGAAGAGAGCTCCTATAATTCACCCCTCCACTTA. The encoded protein is CVSSFGEESSYNSPLHL.

With regard to this clonotype: The germline gene is not matched at one end of the junction; a read error may be the cause. The V call is TRBV12-3 or TRBV12-4, the J call TRBJ2-5; TRBD1 is a possible D gene (6 bases). This CDR3 is 18 amino acids long. The CDR3 nucleotides are TGTGCCAGCTCCCTAAAAATGATAGGGGGAGAATCGCAAGAGACGCAGTACTTC. Translated: CASSLKMIGGESQETQYF.

Note on this clonotype: The missing conserved phenylalanine or tryptophan at the end of this CDR3 makes a read error likely. The chain combines TRBV28 with TRBJ2-2; D gene unclear. Germline CDR1 MDHEN, CDR2 SYDVKM. The CDR3 extends over 15 amino acids. V was trimmed by 6 bases and J by 7 bases, leaving 18 bases between them. CDR3 nucleotides: TGTGCCAGCAGCTCACCCTGGCCCCGAGTCGGGGAGCTGTTTTCT. Translated: CASSSPWPRVGELFS.

In regard to this clonotype: Since a much larger clone is just one base distant, this may be a read error. The chain carries TRBV28 and TRBJ2-1; D is possibly TRBD1 or TRBD2 (6 bases each). The germline CDR1 and CDR2 sequences are MDHEN and SYDVKM. This CDR3 is 15 amino acids long. The CDR3 nucleotides read TGTGCCAGCAGTTTGGGGGGCTTTAACTACAATGGGCAGTTCTTC. It specifies CASSLGGFNYNGQFF.

As to this clonotype: One end of the junction does not line up with germline, which may come from a read error. V usage is TRBV4-3 and J usage is TRBJ2-2; 11 bases line up with TRBD2. This CDR3 region has 16 residues. CDR1 and CDR2 (germline): LGHNA, YSLEER. CDR3 in amino acids: CASGQQLAGVAGELFF. In DNA, the CDR3 is TGCGCCAGCGGCCAACAACTAGCGGGAGTTGCCGGGGAGCTGTTCTTT.

This clonotype turned up a few times. V is TRBV2 and J is TRBJ1-1; D remains ambiguous. CDR1 is SNHLY and CDR2 is FYNNEI in the germline V gene. Between the trimmed V and J ends, which lost 3 bases and 0 bases, there was a span of 11 bases. This CDR3 region has 15 residues. The chain's CDR3 is CASSDVGGMNTEAFF. The CDR3, as DNA: TGTGCCAGCAGTGACGTCGGCGGAATGAACACTGAAGCTTTCTTT.

The chain's CDR3 is CASSLAQSSILPYEQYF. CDR3 bases: TGTGCCAGCAGCCTAGCCCAGTCGTCTATCCTGCCCTACGAGCAGTACTTC. The V and J genes are TRBV5-8 and TRBJ2-7; D possibly corresponds to TRBD2 (5 bases). Between the trimmed V and J ends, which lost 4 bases and 2 bases, there was a span of 22 bases. The CDR3 sequence is 17 residues long. Per germline, CDR1 SGHTS and CDR2 YDEGEE.